This paragraph reports one T cell receptor beta chain. Its antigen is not known. With 7 bases clipped from V and 8 bases from J, the junction kept 11 bases outside the gene matches. The germline CDR1 and CDR2 sequences are ENHRY and SYGVKD. This CDR3 spans 15 amino acids. Sequencing of TCR beta covered CD8+ and CD4+ T cells obtained from blood. TEMRA cells were enriched by FACS, and CD4+ and CD8+ T cells were negatively isolated. The record originates from a study of CD8 T cells in Susac syndrome. Overall study findings and caveats: An acknowledgment was made by the study that its TCR sequencing and HLA analysis involved relatively few individuals.

Reverse transcription of roughly 0.45 to 1 ug RNA used random hexamers. Amplification of TCR beta CDR3 spanned 54 Vbeta and 13 Jbeta via immunoSEQ multiplex PCR. TCRdb recomputed calls from the immunoSEQ multiplex PCR reads with MiXCR, one row per CDR3 protein. The sample consists of approximately 200,000 distinct CDR3 sequences, 85% to 95% of them appearing once. Source material: CD4+ T cells from PBMCs. The chain joins TRBV10-3 to TRBJ2-5; 12 bases are shared with TRBD2. The TCR was taken from a human donor with multiple sclerosis. CDR3 residues: CAIKAGLAGSQTQYF. For the CDR3, the DNA is TGTGCCATCAAGGCGGGACTAGCGGGCTCTCAAACCCAGTACTTC.